This TCR beta chain was recovered during a study of OX40 agonist ivuxolimab in advanced cancers. Study information: The study reported partial responses in three patients: one hepatocellular carcinoma, two cutaneous melanoma.

Some clones are missing from TCRdb's copy, which holds only in-frame ones; the method was immunoSEQ multiplex PCR. This table has roughly 50,000 clones, 80% to 90% appearing once. The CDR3 runs to 15 residues. Germline V CDR1 and CDR2: MNHEY, SVGAGI. V dropped 5 bases and J dropped 0 bases, with 14 bases sitting between them. Study conclusions and caveats: Mean expanded clone counts were higher in CD8+ than CD4+ T cells. Clonal expansion by week 6 occurred in CD4+ and CD8+ blood T cells (at 0.1 to 3.0 mg/kg).

This clone was counted once. Its antigen is unknown. This TCR was sampled from an adult with an advanced solid tumor such as melanoma, head and neck, liver or kidney cancer. The chain uses TRBV6-5 and TRBJ2-7; a weak D match, TRBD1 (5 bases). Here the sequenced sample was CD4+ or CD8+ T cells sorted from blood, taken in a trial of the OX40 agonist ivuxolimab. As DNA, the CDR3 is TGTGCCAGCAGTCCCTCAGGGCTCCCCTCCTACGAGCAGTACTTC. Its protein is CASSPSGLPSYEQYF.